Following are 8 T cell receptor beta chains from one sample sequenced in a study of T cells after yellow fever vaccination. TCRdb passed the 5' RACE reads through MiXCR, listing each CDR3 protein once. The data show roughly 300,000 distinct CDR3 sequences, with about 6.6% seen just once and 15% to 20% held by the top ten. Source: PBMCs, taken about 41 days after the first yellow fever vaccination. The receptors come from a man aged 18-30 years who received the YFV17D yellow fever vaccine.

The gene calls are TRBV7-2 and TRBJ2-5; 10 bases map to TRBD1. This CDR3 spans 13 amino acids. V was pared by 5 bases and J by 5 bases, with 2 bases of the junction left unmatched. The V gene's germline CDR1 is SGHTA and CDR2 FQGNSA. In nucleotides, the CDR3 is TGTGCCAGCAGCGACAGGGGGCTGGAGACCCAGTACTTC. Its protein is CASSDRGLETQYF. Based on the CDR3 plus reference TRBV7-2 and TRBJ2-5, the full variable domain is GAGVSQSPSNKVTEKGKDVELRCDPISGHTALYWYRQSLGQGLEFLIYFQGNSAPDKSGLPSDRFSAERTGGSVSTLTIQRTQQEDSAVYLCASSDRGLETQYFGPGTRLLVL.

This clonotype has just a few counts. The genes are TRBV6-5 and TRBJ2-5; 15 nucleotides match TRBD2. Per germline, CDR1 MNHEY and CDR2 SVGAGI. CDR3 length equals 15 residues. Trimming cost V 11 bases and J 1 base; bases outside gene matches: 5. The CDR3, as DNA: TGTGCCGCGGGGGGACTAGCGGGGGGCCAAGAGACCCAGTACTTC. Translating gives CAAGGLAGGQETQYF.

This clonotype has ten or more counts. The CDR3 is CASSLRRGGTDTQYF. The CDR3 DNA sequence: TGTGCCAGCAGCTTACGGCGGGGGGGCACAGATACGCAGTATTTT. This rearrangement joins TRBV7-9 to TRBJ2-3; 8 nucleotides align to TRBD2. There are 15 residues in the CDR3. CDR1 and CDR2 (germline): SEHNR, FQNEAQ (reference sequence). The V segment lost 2 bases and the J segment 1 base; nucleotides outside the gene matches: 2.

This clonotype has more than one count but fewer than ten. The V gene is TRBV12-3 or TRBV12-4, the J gene TRBJ1-4; tentative D call: TRBD1 (5 bases). V was pared by 5 bases and J by 7 bases, with 5 bases between. This CDR3 spans 11 amino acids. The CDR3 here is CASSDSEKLFF. In DNA, the CDR3 is TGTGCCAGCAGTGACAGTGAAAAACTGTTTTTT.

The sample holds a few counts of this clonotype. V usage is TRBV5-1 and J usage is TRBJ2-7; possibly TRBD1 for D (6 bases). The V end was cut by 4 bases, the J end by 5 bases, with 13 bases between. Germline V gene sequence: CDR1 SGHRS, CDR2 YFSETQ. The CDR3 runs to 13 residues. This chain's CDR3 is CASSPTGFDEQYV. The CDR3 DNA follows: TGCGCCAGCAGCCCAACAGGGTTCGACGAGCAGTACGTC.

This clonotype was seen ten or more times. This sequence joins TRBV11-2 and TRBJ2-1; D gene unclear. Between the trimmed V and J ends, which lost 1 base and 15 bases, there was a span of 16 bases. CDR1 and CDR2 (germline): SGHAT, FQNNGV. This CDR3 is built from 13 residues. The CDR3 DNA follows: TGTGCCAGCAGCTTAGTAACACAAACCGGGCCGTTCTTC. Protein: CASSLVTQTGPFF.

The chain joins TRBV21-1 to TRBJ2-7; the table's TRBD1 call for D was not verified on the DNA. TRBV21-1 is a known pseudogene. The CDR3 contains 12 residues. The CDR3 region has the DNA TGTGCCAGCATCCCCGGGGGCGGGCGCGAGTACGTC. It encodes CASIPGGGREYV.

This clonotype has only a few counts. This chain connects TRBV27 to TRBJ2-5, with 10 bases lining up with TRBD2. Germline V gene sequence: CDR1 MNHEY, CDR2 SMNVEV (reference sequence). The CDR3 runs to 15 residues. J was trimmed by 5 bases and V by 2 bases; bases with no gene match: 5. The CDR3 DNA reads TGTGCCAGCAGTTTAAGCGGGGGGGTCGTGGAGACCCAGTACTTC. Encoded protein: CASSLSGGVVETQYF.